This TCR delta chain emerged from a study of gamma-delta T cells after stem cell transplantation. Only a few counts were recorded for this clone. The V gene lost 3 bases and the J gene lost 1 base, with 20 bases spanning the gap. Germline CDR1 GEAIGNYY, CDR2 EKD. The CDR3 runs to 17 residues. TCRdb redid the clone calls on the RT-PCR reads with CATT. The sample records thousands of delta-chain clones, 8.5% to 10% being singletons. The rearrangement joins TRDV2 to TRDJ1, with no clear D. The clonotype comes from a human donor. It is not recorded whose cells these are; they may come from a transplant donor. Sequences were obtained from gamma-delta T cells. Here the CDR3 DNA reads TGTGCCTGTGACGGCCTCGGGGTTCCCGGAGGCACCGATAAACTCATCTTT. Its protein product is CACDGLGVPGGTDKLIF.